This is a list of T cell receptor beta chains from one sample in a study of T cells expressing NK-cell markers. Reprocessing the 5' RACE reads, TCRdb reports a single entry for every CDR3 protein and omits DNA. In all, the sample yields roughly 180,000 distinct CDR3 sequences. The sequenced material came from blood T cells: a sorted CD56 or NKG2C T cell subset, CD4+ or CD8+ T cells, or bulk PBMC T cells (not recorded which). The receptor set was obtained from a woman between 18 and 69 years old in good health. The CDR3 runs from the conserved cysteine through the conserved F or W.

J,length,V,CDR3
TRBJ1-6,15,TRBV24-1,CANHRGHSYNSPLHF
TRBJ1-1,16,TRBV5-1,CASSLRPGQGTTEAFF
TRBJ2-1,13,TRBV7-9,CASSLPDYNEQFF
TRBJ2-5,16,TRBV7-3,CASSLKGGAGQETQYF
TRBJ2-2,15,TRBV5-1,CASSLFSGDTGELFF
TRBJ1-2,16,TRBV5-1,CASSLARGLGTYGYTF
TRBJ2-7,14,TRBV20-1,CSARGGTATYEQYF
TRBJ2-5,18,TRBV12-3/TRBV12-4,CASSLVRGRGGGQETQYF
TRBJ1-2,12,TRBV10-3,CAIATGGPGYTF
TRBJ2-3,15,TRBV9,CASSARAEGTDTQYF
TRBJ1-1,15,TRBV7-9,CASSLELGLGTEAFF
TRBJ1-6,16,TRBV27,CASSLKGLPYNSPLHF
TRBJ2-3,15,TRBV7-2,CASSSRLAGTDTQYF
TRBJ1-5,16,TRBV7-9,CASSLVGGGRNQPQHF
TRBJ1-6,15,TRBV28,CASSPTGQGDSPLHF
TRBJ2-7,15,TRBV29-1,CSVVWTARGNYEQYF
TRBJ2-7,15,TRBV20-1,CSALASLAGPYEQYF
TRBJ2-5,14,TRBV7-2,CASSPRGLLGTQYF
TRBJ2-1,14,TRBV12-3/TRBV12-4,CASSLIGGRYEQFF
TRBJ2-5,16,TRBV18,CASSPRQGLLQETQYF
TRBJ2-2,17,TRBV4-1,CASSHPRSGSFIGELFF
TRBJ1-2,17,TRBV4-1,CASSHPPREGTNYGYTF
TRBJ1-1,13,TRBV6-5,CASSYVGTTEAFF
TRBJ1-1,14,TRBV5-1,CASSFRTGGWEAFF
TRBJ2-5,17,TRBV5-1,CASSLTDNRGPSETQYF
TRBJ2-5,16,TRBV10-3,CAISEGAPQSGETQYF
TRBJ2-6,17,TRBV4-1,CASSQKGTGDGANVLTF